The sequence of this TCR beta chain was determined in a study of blood T cell repertoires in COVID-19. The CDR3 consists of 15 residues. In germline, CDR1 is MNHEY, CDR2 SMNVEV (reference sequence). J was trimmed by 7 bases and V by 5 bases; bases with no gene match: 11. The repertoire was sequenced with immunoSEQ multiplex PCR; TCRdb's copy has only in-frame clones and lacks some. Of about 410,000 clones in the sample, around nine tenths were seen once. While infection was still active, Seattle patients were enrolled and then followed longitudinally. This clonotype was sampled from a woman aged 40 to 50 with COVID-19, enrolled during active disease. The sequenced sample consisted of peripheral blood. The chain is built from TRBV27 and TRBJ2-7; TRBD2 agrees at 10 bases. CDR3 coding DNA: TGTGCCAGCAGTCCCCTAGCGGGAGAGTGGGGGGAGCAGTACTTC. Translation gives CASSPLAGEWGEQYF.